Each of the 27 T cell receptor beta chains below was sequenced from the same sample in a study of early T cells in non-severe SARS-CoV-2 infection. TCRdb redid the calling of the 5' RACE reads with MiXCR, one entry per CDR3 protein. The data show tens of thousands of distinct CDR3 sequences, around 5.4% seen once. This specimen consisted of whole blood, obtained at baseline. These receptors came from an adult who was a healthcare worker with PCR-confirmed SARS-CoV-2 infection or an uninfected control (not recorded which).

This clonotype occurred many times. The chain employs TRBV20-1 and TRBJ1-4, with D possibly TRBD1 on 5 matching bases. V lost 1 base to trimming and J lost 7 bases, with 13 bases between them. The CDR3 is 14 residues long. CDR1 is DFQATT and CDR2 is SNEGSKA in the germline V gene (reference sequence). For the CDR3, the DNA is TGCAGTGCTAGAGGGGGGGGAATTGGTGAAAAACTGTTTTTT. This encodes CSARGGGIGEKLFF.

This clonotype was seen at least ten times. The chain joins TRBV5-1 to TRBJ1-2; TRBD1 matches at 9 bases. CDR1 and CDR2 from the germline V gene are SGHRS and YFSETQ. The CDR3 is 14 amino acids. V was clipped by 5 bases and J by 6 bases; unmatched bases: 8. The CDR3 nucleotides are TGCGCCAGCAGTTCCGGGACAGGGTCCAATGGCTACACCTTC. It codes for CASSSGTGSNGYTF.

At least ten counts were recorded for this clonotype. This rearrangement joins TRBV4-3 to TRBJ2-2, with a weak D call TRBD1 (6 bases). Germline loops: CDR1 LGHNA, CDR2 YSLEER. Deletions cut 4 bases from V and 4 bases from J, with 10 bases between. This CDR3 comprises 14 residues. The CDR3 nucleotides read TGCGCCAGCAGCCGAACAGGGACCACCGGGGAGCTGTTTTTT. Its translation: CASSRTGTTGELFF.

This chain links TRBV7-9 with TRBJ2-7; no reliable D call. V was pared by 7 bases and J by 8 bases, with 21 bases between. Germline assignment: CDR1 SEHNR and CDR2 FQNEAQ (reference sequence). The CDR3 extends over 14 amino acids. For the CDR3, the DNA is TGTGCCAGCACCCGGGCTGGGCAGCTGAACCAGCAGTACTTC. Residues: CASTRAGQLNQQYF. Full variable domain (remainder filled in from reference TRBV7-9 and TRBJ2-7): DTGVSQNPRHKITKRGQNVTFRCDPISEHNRLYWYRQTLGQGPEFLTYFQNEAQLEKSRLLSDRFSAERPKGSFSTLEIQRTEQGDSAMYLCASTRAGQLNQQYFGPGTRLTVT.

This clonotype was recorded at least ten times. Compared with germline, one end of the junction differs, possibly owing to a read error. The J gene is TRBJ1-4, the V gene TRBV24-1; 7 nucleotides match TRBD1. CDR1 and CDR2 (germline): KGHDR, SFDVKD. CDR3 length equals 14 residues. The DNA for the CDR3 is TGTGCCGCCAGTGACAGGGCACCTAATGAAAAACTGTTTTTT. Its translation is CAASDRAPNEKLFF.

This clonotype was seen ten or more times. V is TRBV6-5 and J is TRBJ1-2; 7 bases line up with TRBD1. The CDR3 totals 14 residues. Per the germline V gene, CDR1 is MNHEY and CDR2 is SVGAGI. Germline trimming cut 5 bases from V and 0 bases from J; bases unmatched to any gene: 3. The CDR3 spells CASSRGTANYGYTF. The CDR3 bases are TGTGCCAGCAGTCGTGGGACAGCTAACTATGGCTACACCTTC.

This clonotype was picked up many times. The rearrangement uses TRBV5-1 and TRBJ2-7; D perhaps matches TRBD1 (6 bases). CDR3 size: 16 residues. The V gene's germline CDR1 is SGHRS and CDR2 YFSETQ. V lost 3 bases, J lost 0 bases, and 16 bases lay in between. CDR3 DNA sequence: TGCGCCAGCAGCTACATACTAACAGGGAGCTCCTACGAGCAGTACTTC. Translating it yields CASSYILTGSSYEQYF.

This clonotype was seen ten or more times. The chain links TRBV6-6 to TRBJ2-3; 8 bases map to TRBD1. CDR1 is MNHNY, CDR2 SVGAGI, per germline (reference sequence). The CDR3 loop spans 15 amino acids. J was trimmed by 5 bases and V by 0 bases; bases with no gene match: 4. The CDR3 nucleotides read TGTGCCAGCAGTTACTCGCTGACAGGGGAAGATACGCAGTATTTT. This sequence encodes CASSYSLTGEDTQYF.

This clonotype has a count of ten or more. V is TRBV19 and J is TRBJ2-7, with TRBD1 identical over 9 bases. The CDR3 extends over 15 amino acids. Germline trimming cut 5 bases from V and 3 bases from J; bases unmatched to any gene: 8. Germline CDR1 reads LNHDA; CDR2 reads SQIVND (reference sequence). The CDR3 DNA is TGTGCCAGTAGTTTACCGGGACAGGGACTCTACGAGCAGTACTTC. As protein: CASSLPGQGLYEQYF.

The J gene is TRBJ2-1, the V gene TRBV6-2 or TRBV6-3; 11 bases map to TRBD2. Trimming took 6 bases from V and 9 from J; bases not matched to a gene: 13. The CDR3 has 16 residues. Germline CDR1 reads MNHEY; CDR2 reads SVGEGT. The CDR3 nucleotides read TGTGCCAGCAGAACCCCTACTAGCGGGAGTTTACGTGAGCAGTTCTTC. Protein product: CASRTPTSGSLREQFF.

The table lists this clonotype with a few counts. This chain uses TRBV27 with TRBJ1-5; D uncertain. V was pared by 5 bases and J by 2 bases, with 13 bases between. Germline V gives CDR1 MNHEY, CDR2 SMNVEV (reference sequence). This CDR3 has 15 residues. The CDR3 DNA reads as TGTGCCAGCAGTCGCGGACGGGGTGGCAATCAGCCCCAGCATTTT. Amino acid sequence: CASSRGRGGNQPQHF.

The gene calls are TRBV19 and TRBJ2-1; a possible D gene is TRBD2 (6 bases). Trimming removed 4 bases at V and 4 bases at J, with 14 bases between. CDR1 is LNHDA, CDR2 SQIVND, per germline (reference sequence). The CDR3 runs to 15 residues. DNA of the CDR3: TGTGCCAGTAGTAATTCCGGGGGAGGATACAATGAGCAGTTCTTC. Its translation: CASSNSGGGYNEQFF.

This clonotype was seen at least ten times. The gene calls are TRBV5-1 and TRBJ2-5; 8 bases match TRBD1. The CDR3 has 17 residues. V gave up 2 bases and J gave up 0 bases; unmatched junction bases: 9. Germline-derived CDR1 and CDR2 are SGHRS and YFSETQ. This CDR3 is CASSLLRDRSNQETQYF. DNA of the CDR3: TGCGCCAGCAGCTTACTTCGGGACAGGTCCAACCAAGAGACCCAGTACTTC.

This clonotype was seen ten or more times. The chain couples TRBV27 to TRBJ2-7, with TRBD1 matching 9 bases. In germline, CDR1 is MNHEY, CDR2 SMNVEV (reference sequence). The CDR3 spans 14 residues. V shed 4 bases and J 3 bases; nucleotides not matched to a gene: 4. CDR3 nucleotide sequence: TGTGCCAGCAGTTCGTCGACAGGGGGCTACGAGCAGTACTTC. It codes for CASSSSTGGYEQYF.

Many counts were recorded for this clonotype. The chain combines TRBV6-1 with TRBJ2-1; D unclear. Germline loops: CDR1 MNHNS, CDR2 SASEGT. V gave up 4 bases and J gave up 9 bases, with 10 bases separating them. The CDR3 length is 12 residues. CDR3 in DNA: TGTGCCAGCAGTGGGCTATCCGGTGAGCAGTTCTTC. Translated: CASSGLSGEQFF.

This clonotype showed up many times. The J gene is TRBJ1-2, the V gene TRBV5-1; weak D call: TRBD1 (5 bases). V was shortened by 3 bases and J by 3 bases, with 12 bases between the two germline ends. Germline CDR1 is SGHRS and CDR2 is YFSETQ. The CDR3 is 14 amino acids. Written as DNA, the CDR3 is TGCGCCAGCAGCTCCGGGCAGGGAGACTATGGCTACACCTTC. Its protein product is CASSSGQGDYGYTF. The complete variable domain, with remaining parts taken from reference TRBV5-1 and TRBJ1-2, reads KAGVTQTPRYLIKTRGQQVTLSCSPISGHRSVSWYQQTPGQGLQFLFEYFSETQRNKGNFPGRFSGRQFSNSRSEMNVSTLELGDSALYLCASSSGQGDYGYTFGSGTRLTVV.

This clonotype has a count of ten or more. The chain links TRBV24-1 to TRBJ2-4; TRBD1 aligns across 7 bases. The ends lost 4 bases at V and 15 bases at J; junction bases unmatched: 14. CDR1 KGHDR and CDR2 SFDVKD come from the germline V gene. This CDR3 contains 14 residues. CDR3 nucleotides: TGTGCCACCAGTGACCCAGGGACAGCCCAAGATCTGTACTTC. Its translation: CATSDPGTAQDLYF.

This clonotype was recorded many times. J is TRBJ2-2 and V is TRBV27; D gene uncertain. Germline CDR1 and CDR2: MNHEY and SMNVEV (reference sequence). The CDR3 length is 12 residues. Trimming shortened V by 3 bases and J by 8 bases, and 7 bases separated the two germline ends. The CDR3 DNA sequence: TGTGCCAGCAGTTTTATGTTTGGGGAGCTGTTTTTT. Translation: CASSFMFGELFF.

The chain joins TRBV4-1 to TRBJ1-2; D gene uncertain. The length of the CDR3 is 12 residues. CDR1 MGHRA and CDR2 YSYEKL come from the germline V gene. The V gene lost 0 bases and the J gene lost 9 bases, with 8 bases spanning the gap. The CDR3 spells CASSQDPESYTF. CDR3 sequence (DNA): TGCGCCAGCAGCCAAGATCCCGAGAGCTACACCTTC.

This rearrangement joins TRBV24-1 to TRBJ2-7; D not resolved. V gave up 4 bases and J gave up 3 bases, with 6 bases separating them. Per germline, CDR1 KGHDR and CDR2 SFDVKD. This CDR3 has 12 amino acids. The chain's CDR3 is CATSDNSYEQYF. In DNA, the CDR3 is TGTGCCACCAGTGACAATAGCTACGAGCAGTACTTC.

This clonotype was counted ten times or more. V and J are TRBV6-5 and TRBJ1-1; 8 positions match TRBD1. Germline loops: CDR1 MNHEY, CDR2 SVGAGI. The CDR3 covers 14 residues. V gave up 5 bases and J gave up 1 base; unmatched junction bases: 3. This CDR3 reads CASSLGQGNTEAFF. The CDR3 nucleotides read TGTGCCAGCAGTCTCGGACAGGGGAACACTGAAGCTTTCTTT.

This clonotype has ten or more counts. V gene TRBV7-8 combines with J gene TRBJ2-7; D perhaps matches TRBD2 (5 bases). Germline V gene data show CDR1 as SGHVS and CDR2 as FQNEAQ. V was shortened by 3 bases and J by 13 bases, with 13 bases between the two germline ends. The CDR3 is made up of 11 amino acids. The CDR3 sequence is CASSLEVGLYF. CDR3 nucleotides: TGTGCCAGCAGCTTGGAGGTGGGCCTATACTTC. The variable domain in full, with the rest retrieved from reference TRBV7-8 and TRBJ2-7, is GAGVSQSPRYKVAKRGQDVALRCDPISGHVSLFWYQQALGQGPEFLTYFQNEAQLDKSGLPSDRFFAERPEGSVSTLKIQRTQQEDSAVYLCASSLEVGLYFGPGTRLTVT.

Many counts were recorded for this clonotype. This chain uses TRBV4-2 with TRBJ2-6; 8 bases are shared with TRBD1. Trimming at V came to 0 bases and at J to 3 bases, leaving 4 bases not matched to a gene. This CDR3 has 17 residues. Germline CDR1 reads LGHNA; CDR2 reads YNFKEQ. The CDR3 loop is CASSQDGDRGGANVLTF. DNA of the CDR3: TGTGCCAGCAGCCAAGATGGAGACAGGGGTGGGGCCAACGTCCTGACTTTC.

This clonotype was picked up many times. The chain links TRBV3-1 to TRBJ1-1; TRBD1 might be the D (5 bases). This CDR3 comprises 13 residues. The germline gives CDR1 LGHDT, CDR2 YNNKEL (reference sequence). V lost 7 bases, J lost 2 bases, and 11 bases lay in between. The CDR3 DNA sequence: TGTGCCAGCACTCAGGGCCTCAACACTGAAGCTTTCTTT. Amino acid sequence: CASTQGLNTEAFF.

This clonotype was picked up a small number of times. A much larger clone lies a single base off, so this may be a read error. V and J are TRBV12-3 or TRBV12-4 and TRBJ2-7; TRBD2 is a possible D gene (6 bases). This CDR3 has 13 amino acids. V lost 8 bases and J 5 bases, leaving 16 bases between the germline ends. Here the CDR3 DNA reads TGTGCCAGCGGAGGAGGGCGCAGGAACGAGCAGTACTTC. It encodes CASGGGRRNEQYF.

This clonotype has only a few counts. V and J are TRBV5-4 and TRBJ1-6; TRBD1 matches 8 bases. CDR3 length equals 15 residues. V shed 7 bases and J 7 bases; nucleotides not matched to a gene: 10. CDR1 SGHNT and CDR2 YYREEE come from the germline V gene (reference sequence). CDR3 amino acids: CASLDRAIHNSPLHF. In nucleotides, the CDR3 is TGTGCCAGCCTGGACAGGGCCATCCACAATTCACCCCTCCACTTT.

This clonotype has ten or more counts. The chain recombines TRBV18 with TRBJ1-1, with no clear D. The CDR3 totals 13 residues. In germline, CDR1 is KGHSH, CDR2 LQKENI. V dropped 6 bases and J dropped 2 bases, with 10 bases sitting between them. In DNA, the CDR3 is TGTGCCAGCTCTAACCCGGGAAACACTGAAGCTTTCTTT. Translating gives CASSNPGNTEAFF.